These 20 T cell receptor beta chains originate from one sample sequenced in a study of CD8 T cell repertoires and HIV-1 epitope variants. Some clones are missing from TCRdb's copy, which holds only in-frame ones; the method was immunoSEQ multiplex PCR. The repertoire has some 5,700 clones, over 60% of them found once; the top ten carry about 42%. These TCRs' antigens remain unknown. The sample taken for sequencing was cultured CD8+ T cells derived from PBMCs. These receptor sequences come from a male donor with HIV.

The gene calls are TRBV28 and TRBJ1-1; D call uncertain. Germline loops: CDR1 MDHEN, CDR2 SYDVKM. V lost 0 bases and J lost 4, with 12 bases in between. This CDR3 is 15 amino acids long. The CDR3 spells CASSLWGTGSTEAFF. CDR3 DNA sequence: TGTGCCAGCAGTTTATGGGGAACGGGGAGCACTGAAGCTTTCTTT.

The chain uses TRBV28 and TRBJ2-3; 8 nucleotides line up with TRBD2. The CDR3 contains 17 residues. The germline gives CDR1 MDHEN, CDR2 SYDVKM. The J segment lost 5 bases and the V segment lost 5 bases, leaving 15 bases of the junction unmatched. The CDR3 DNA is TGTGCCAGCAGTCCTGACATAGCGGGGCCACGGGGAGATACGCAGTATTTT. Translating it yields CASSPDIAGPRGDTQYF.

This chain uses TRBV5-1 with TRBJ2-7, with 8 bases matching TRBD2. Germline CDR1 SGHRS, CDR2 YFSETQ. CDR3 length: 15 amino acids. Trimming removed 4 bases from V and 0 bases from J; junction bases left unmatched: 6. The CDR3 here is CASSPLGTSSYEQYF. CDR3 nucleotides: TGCGCCAGCAGCCCTCTAGGGACTAGCTCCTACGAGCAGTACTTC.

By share of the sample, this clone is medium-sized. This chain joins TRBV27 and TRBJ2-3, with 14 bases fitting TRBD2. The germline V gene encodes CDR1 MNHEY and CDR2 SMNVEV (reference sequence). This CDR3 comprises 18 residues. The V and J ends lost 6 bases and 0 bases, in that order; junction bases with no gene match: 8. CDR3 sequence (DNA): TGTGCCAGCAGACCCACGACTAGCGGGAGGGCTAGCACAGATACGCAGTATTTT. Protein sequence: CASRPTTSGRASTDTQYF.

This clone was seen a handful of times. V and J are TRBV28 and TRBJ2-7; D is undetermined. The germline CDR1 and CDR2 sequences are MDHEN and SYDVKM. The CDR3 extends over 11 amino acids. The germline V and J ends were trimmed by 7 bases and 6 bases, with 10 bases remaining between them. CDR3 amino acids: CASTTQSEQYF. The DNA of the CDR3 is TGTGCCAGCACTACACAGAGCGAGCAGTACTTC.

This sequence joins TRBV27 and TRBJ1-5; D not certain. V lost 0 bases, J lost 2 bases, and 14 bases lay in between. Germline V gene sequence: CDR1 MNHEY, CDR2 SMNVEV (reference sequence). This CDR3 is built from 17 residues. DNA of the CDR3: TGTGCCAGCAGTTTATCGAGGGTTAGTGGAGGCAATCAGCCCCAGCATTTT. Its translation: CASSLSRVSGGNQPQHF.

The chain carries TRBV5-6 and TRBJ2-7; 9 positions match TRBD1. The CDR3 loop spans 15 amino acids. V was pared by 4 bases and J by 2 bases, with 7 bases of the junction left unmatched. Germline-derived CDR1 and CDR2 are SGHDT and YYEEEE. In nucleotides, the CDR3 is TGTGCCAGCAGCCCGGATGGACAGGGGACCTACGAGCAGTACTTC. Protein sequence: CASSPDGQGTYEQYF. The full variable domain, in which reference TRBV5-6 and TRBJ2-7 provide the parts outside the CDR3, is DAGVTQSPTHLIKTRGQQVTLRCSPKSGHDTVSWYQQALGQGPQFIFQYYEEEERQRGNFPDRFSGHQFPNYSSELNVNALLLGDSALYLCASSPDGQGTYEQYFGPGTRLTVT.

The V and J genes are TRBV5-8 and TRBJ2-1; 7 bases match TRBD2. Per the germline V gene, CDR1 is SGHTS and CDR2 is YDEGEE. J gave up 8 bases and V 0 bases, and 5 bases lay outside the gene matches. This CDR3 is 14 amino acids long. DNA for the CDR3: TGTGCCAGCAGCTTGGATAGCGGGTTGGATGAGCAGTTCTTC. Protein sequence: CASSLDSGLDEQFF.

The chain has TRBV5-1 and TRBJ1-4; TRBD1 matches at 8 bases. Germline CDR1 and CDR2: SGHRS and YFSETQ. The CDR3 extends over 13 amino acids. The junction had 7 bases not matched to a gene; V was cut back by 3 bases and J by 12 bases. This chain's CDR3 is CASSSGTGRELFF. CDR3 sequence (DNA): TGCGCCAGCAGCTCCGGGACAGGAAGGGAACTGTTTTTT.

CDR3 DNA sequence: TGTGCCAGTAGTATGGGGACAGGGAGGTCCTACGAGCAGTACTTC. Translation gives CASSMGTGRSYEQYF. This chain connects TRBV19 to TRBJ2-7, with TRBD1 identical over 9 bases. Losses at the gene ends were 3 bases for V and 1 base for J; bases not matched to a gene: 4. The CDR3 consists of 15 residues. Germline assignment: CDR1 LNHDA and CDR2 SQIVND (reference sequence).

This clone was detected a few times. The chain links TRBV15 to TRBJ1-5; TRBD1 aligns across 7 bases. V shed 0 bases, J shed 5 bases, and the junction held 4 bases outside the gene matches. The CDR3 totals 15 residues. Germline-derived CDR1 and CDR2 are LNHNV and YYDKDF (reference sequence). CDR3 residues: CATSRDDRVDQPQHF. In DNA form, the CDR3 reads TGTGCCACCAGCAGAGATGACAGGGTAGATCAGCCCCAGCATTTT.

This chain uses TRBV28 with TRBJ1-5, with TRBD1 matching 9 bases. Germline CDR1 is MDHEN and CDR2 is SYDVKM. The junction had 2 bases not matched to a gene; V was cut back by 4 bases and J by 4 bases. There are 14 residues in the CDR3. CDR3 in amino acids: CASSSGTGNQPQHF. The CDR3 DNA reads TGTGCCAGCAGTTCCGGGACAGGGAATCAGCCCCAGCATTTT.

The genes are TRBV5-1 and TRBJ2-5; weak D call: TRBD1 (6 bases). CDR1 is SGHRS and CDR2 is YFSETQ in the germline V gene. The CDR3 spans 14 residues. The V gene lost 0 bases and the J gene lost 2 bases, with 8 bases spanning the gap. The CDR3 nucleotides are TGCGCCAGCAGCTTGGCCGGACAGCAAGAGACCCAGTACTTC. Translated: CASSLAGQQETQYF. Based on the CDR3 plus reference TRBV5-1 and TRBJ2-5, the full variable domain is KAGVTQTPRYLIKTRGQQVTLSCSPISGHRSVSWYQQTPGQGLQFLFEYFSETQRNKGNFPGRFSGRQFSNSRSEMNVSTLELGDSALYLCASSLAGQQETQYFGPGTRLLVL.

The sample holds a few counts of this clone. The J gene is TRBJ2-5, the V gene TRBV28, with 9 positions matching TRBD2. The CDR3 has 15 residues. V trimming: 6 bases; J trimming: 1 base; junction bases outside the gene matches: 6. Germline V gene sequence: CDR1 MDHEN, CDR2 SYDVKM. CDR3 nucleotide sequence: TGTGCCAGCAGGAGACTAGCGGACCTCCAAGAGACCCAGTACTTC. The encoded protein is CASRRLADLQETQYF.

The chain joins TRBV19 to TRBJ1-1; D might be TRBD1 (6 bases). The CDR3 length is 13 residues. Germline CDR1 is LNHDA and CDR2 is SQIVND (reference sequence). V lost 4 bases, J lost 4 bases, and 10 bases lay in between. CDR3 sequence reads: CASSTLGGTEAFF. As DNA, the CDR3 is TGTGCCAGTAGTACCTTAGGGGGCACTGAAGCTTTCTTT.

The chain is built from TRBV16 and TRBJ2-7; maybe TRBD1 (6 bases). From germline, CDR1 is KGHSY and CDR2 FQNENV. The CDR3 has 17 residues. V was clipped by 0 bases and J by 6 bases, with 21 bases between them. The CDR3 reads CASSQSGVLGRGLEQYF. The CDR3 DNA sequence: TGTGCCAGCAGCCAATCGGGCGTTTTGGGCAGGGGCCTCGAGCAGTACTTC.

The genes are TRBV11-1 and TRBJ1-1; no firm D call. CDR3 length equals 14 residues. Germline-derived CDR1 and CDR2 are SGHAT and FQDESV (reference sequence). V dropped 1 base and J dropped 1 base, with 7 bases sitting between them. The CDR3 nucleotides are TGTGCCAGCAGCTTAGGACAAACGAACACTGAAGCTTTCTTT. Translating it yields CASSLGQTNTEAFF.

By proportion, this clone is medium-sized. J is TRBJ1-1 and V is TRBV29-1; TRBD1 might be the D (5 bases). V dropped 7 bases and J dropped 0 bases, with 15 bases sitting between them. The CDR3 extends over 14 amino acids. Germline loops: CDR1 SQVTM, CDR2 ANQGSEA. The CDR3 coding sequence is TGCAGCGCATCCCTGACAGATATGAACACTGAAGCTTTCTTT. Translation gives CSASLTDMNTEAFF. Full variable domain (missing parts from reference TRBV29-1 and TRBJ1-1): SAVISQKPSRDICQRGTSLTIQCQVDSQVTMMFWYRQQPGQSLTLIATANQGSEATYESGFVIDKFPISRPNLTFSTLTVSNMSPEDSSIYLCSASLTDMNTEAFFGQGTRLTVV.

This rearrangement joins TRBV28 to TRBJ1-5; 7 bases map to TRBD1. The CDR3 is 15 amino acids. CDR1 and CDR2 from the germline V gene are MDHEN and SYDVKM. The V gene end was trimmed by 7 bases and the J gene end by 3 bases; junction bases not matched to a gene: 9. The CDR3, as DNA: TGTGCCAGCACCGCCGGGACAGCCATCAATCAGCCCCAGCATTTT. Residues: CASTAGTAINQPQHF.

J is TRBJ2-7 and V is TRBV7-6; D possibly corresponds to TRBD1 (5 bases). V shed 1 base and J shed 4 bases, with 11 bases lying between them. The CDR3 spans 14 residues. Germline CDR1 is SGHVS and CDR2 is FNYEAQ. The CDR3 loop is CASSLGRVDYEQYF. CDR3 sequence (DNA): TGTGCCAGCAGCTTAGGCAGGGTTGATTACGAGCAGTACTTC.